The next 18 T cell receptor beta chains were all read from a single sample in a study of identical twins (dated by TCRdb to 2015 to 2016). Libraries were prepared through 5' RACE. Sequencing used an Illumina HiSeq 2000. TCRdb reprocessed the public reads (quality trimming at Q25 with fastp, clone calling with MiXCR) and kept in-frame beta chains. CDR3 protein sequences are deduplicated, and each keeps its most common genes and DNA. Within this sample are fewer than 900,000 distinct CDR3 sequences, with roughly 20% of them counted one time only. The ten largest clones take up about 4.5% of the sample. These data are also associated with another study on T cells expressing NK-cell markers.

Sample: PBMCs. The receptors derive from a woman between 18 and 29 years old in good health.

The chain combines TRBV6-6 with TRBJ2-1; D might be TRBD1 or TRBD2, each matching 5 bases. The CDR3 has 13 amino acids. Trimming left V 8 bases short and J 3 bases short, with 11 bases between. Germline V lookup: CDR1 MNHNY, CDR2 SVGAGI (reference sequence). CDR3 sequence: CASLGTLYNEQFF. CDR3 coding DNA: TGTGCCAGCCTAGGGACCCTCTACAATGAGCAGTTCTTC.

The chain employs TRBV5-1 and TRBJ2-7; the match to TRBD2 covers 12 bases. This CDR3 region has 17 residues. V shed 3 bases, J shed 2 bases, and the junction held 9 bases outside the gene matches. Germline CDR1 reads SGHRS; CDR2 reads YFSETQ. The DNA for the CDR3 is TGCGCCAGCAGCTCCGGCGGGACTAGCGGGTACACCTACGAGCAGTACTTC. This encodes CASSSGGTSGYTYEQYF.

This chain uses TRBV6-5 with TRBJ1-4; D gene ambiguous. The germline gives CDR1 MNHEY, CDR2 SVGAGI. The V end was cut by 2 bases, the J end by 2 bases, with 12 bases between. The CDR3 is 16 amino acids. DNA for the CDR3: TGTGCCAGCAGTTACATTTGGGGAAGCACTAATGAAAAACTGTTTTTT. Amino acid sequence: CASSYIWGSTNEKLFF.

This clonotype was counted a few times. The J gene is TRBJ2-3, the V gene TRBV5-1; D is unresolved. Deletions cut 4 bases from V and 2 bases from J, with 8 bases between. CDR3 size: 13 residues. The germline CDR1 and CDR2 sequences are SGHRS and YFSETQ. DNA of the CDR3: TGCGCCAGCAGCCCCCTACCCACAGATACGCAGTATTTT. Its translation is CASSPLPTDTQYF.

This clonotype was recorded a few times. The chain joins TRBV14 to TRBJ2-1; TRBD1 or TRBD2 may be the D gene (5 bases each). V was shortened by 3 bases and J by 12 bases, with 18 bases between the two germline ends. The CDR3 sequence is 14 residues long. Per the germline V gene, CDR1 is SGHDN and CDR2 is FVKESK. The CDR3 is CASSQSLRRGRQFF. DNA of the CDR3: TGTGCCAGCAGCCAGAGCCTTCGTAGGGGACGGCAGTTCTTC.

The CDR3 DNA is TGCAGTGCTAGAGATATTGGAGGTCACTCGGGGACGAAGGAGCAGTACTTC. It codes for CSARDIGGHSGTKEQYF. V is TRBV20-1 and J is TRBJ2-7; TRBD1 or TRBD2 may be the D gene (5 bases each). Germline V CDR1 and CDR2: DFQATT, SNEGSKA (reference sequence). The length of the CDR3 is 17 residues. Between the trimmed V and J ends, which lost 0 bases and 7 bases, there was a span of 25 bases.

The rearrangement links TRBV10-3 to TRBJ2-6, with 10 bases fitting TRBD2. CDR3 length equals 18 residues. V lost 7 bases to trimming and J lost 1 base; unmatched junction nucleotides: 10. Germline CDR1 is ENHRY and CDR2 is SYGVKD. In nucleotides, the CDR3 is TGTGCCATCACCGGGACTAGCGATCTAATATCTGGGGCCAACGTCCTGACTTTC. Its translation is CAITGTSDLISGANVLTF.

A few counts support this clonotype. The J gene is TRBJ1-6, the V gene TRBV7-2; D gene unclear. V gave up 0 bases and J gave up 7 bases, with 7 bases separating them. There are 14 residues in the CDR3. Germline V lookup: CDR1 SGHTA, CDR2 FQGNSA. CDR3 amino acids: CASSLASRNSPLHF. For the CDR3, the DNA is TGTGCCAGCAGCTTAGCTAGCAGGAATTCACCCCTCCACTTT. The entire variable domain, with the rest obtained from reference TRBV7-2 and TRBJ1-6, is as follows: GAGVSQSPSNKVTEKGKDVELRCDPISGHTALYWYRQSLGQGLEFLIYFQGNSAPDKSGLPSDRFSAERTGGSVSTLTIQRTQQEDSAVYLCASSLASRNSPLHFGNGTRLTVT.

The chain links TRBV6-1 to TRBJ2-3; TRBD1 agrees at 8 bases. V lost 7 bases to trimming and J lost 3 bases; unmatched junction nucleotides: 9. Germline CDR1 reads MNHNS; CDR2 reads SASEGT. This CDR3 contains 15 residues. CDR3 in DNA: TGTGCCAGCAAGAAAACAGGGGGAGCGACAGATACGCAGTATTTT. This encodes CASKKTGGATDTQYF.

This clonotype was seen a few times. V gene TRBV5-1 combines with J gene TRBJ1-6, with D possibly TRBD1 on 6 matching bases. CDR1 and CDR2 (germline): SGHRS, YFSETQ. This CDR3 region has 14 residues. V lost 2 bases to trimming and J lost 11 bases, with 14 bases between them. CDR3: CASSLAWTAAPLHF. CDR3 nucleotides: TGCGCCAGCAGCTTAGCTTGGACAGCAGCACCCCTCCACTTT.

This clonotype appeared a few times. This chain joins TRBV12-3 or TRBV12-4 and TRBJ1-6; 7 positions agree with TRBD1. The CDR3 sequence is 14 residues long. V dropped 6 bases and J dropped 7; count of bases not matched to a gene: 6. The CDR3 bases are TGTGCCAGCAGGATTGGGACAGAGAATTCACCCCTCCACTTT. This encodes CASRIGTENSPLHF.

This clonotype was counted only a few times. The rearrangement uses TRBV5-1 and TRBJ2-3; perhaps TRBD2 as D (6 bases). With 0 bases removed from V and 2 bases from J, the gap between germline ends came to 10 bases. The germline gives CDR1 SGHRS, CDR2 YFSETQ. This CDR3 is 15 amino acids long. In DNA form, the CDR3 reads TGCGCCAGCAGCTTGGAGGCTAGCGTCACAGATACGCAGTATTTT. It encodes CASSLEASVTDTQYF.

The CDR3, as DNA: TGTGCCAGCAGCTCAAATCGGGACAGCTCCTACGAGCAGTACTTC. Protein: CASSSNRDSSYEQYF. The V call is TRBV12-3 or TRBV12-4, the J call TRBJ2-7; 7 bases are shared with TRBD1. The CDR3 runs to 15 residues. V dropped 6 bases and J dropped 0; count of bases not matched to a gene: 8.

The chain is built from TRBV9 and TRBJ2-3; D unclear. CDR1 SGDLS and CDR2 YYNGEE come from the germline V gene. The CDR3 sequence is 12 residues long. Between the trimmed V and J ends, which lost 3 bases and 6 bases, there was a span of 8 bases. As DNA, the CDR3 is TGTGCCAGCAGCGGCAGTTCGGATACGCAGTATTTT. Amino acids: CASSGSSDTQYF.

This sequence joins TRBV6-2 or TRBV6-3 and TRBJ1-2; D is unresolved. Germline V gives CDR1 MNHEY, CDR2 SVGEGT. V lost 1 base to trimming and J lost 8 bases, with 5 bases between them. The CDR3 runs 11 residues. CDR3 DNA: TGTGCCAGCAGTTACTGGGAGGGCTACACCTTC. Protein: CASSYWEGYTF.

This clonotype appeared many times. The chain recombines TRBV7-9 with TRBJ1-1; D gene uncertain. V was cut by 5 bases and J by 0 bases, with 19 bases left in between. The CDR3 is 17 amino acids. The germline CDR1 and CDR2 sequences are SEHNR and FQNEAQ (reference sequence). The CDR3 here is CASSPRFNAHMNTEAFF. The CDR3 nucleotides are TGTGCCAGCAGCCCCAGGTTCAATGCCCACATGAACACTGAAGCTTTCTTT. The full variable domain, with the rest looked up from reference TRBV7-9 and TRBJ1-1, is DTGVSQNPRHKITKRGQNVTFRCDPISEHNRLYWYRQTLGQGPEFLTYFQNEAQLEKSRLLSDRFSAERPKGSFSTLEIQRTEQGDSAMYLCASSPRFNAHMNTEAFFGQGTRLTVV.

The rearrangement joins TRBV20-1 to TRBJ2-7; 8 bases align to TRBD2. There are 13 residues in the CDR3. V was clipped by 3 bases and J by 4 bases; unmatched bases: 5. Germline V lookup: CDR1 DFQATT, CDR2 SNEGSKA (reference sequence). The CDR3 region is CSASPGLGYEQYF. CDR3 DNA: TGCAGTGCTAGCCCGGGACTAGGTTACGAGCAGTACTTC.

There are a few counts of this clonotype. The chain uses TRBV6-5 and TRBJ1-2; 7 bases are a match to TRBD1. The length of the CDR3 is 14 residues. Per the germline V gene, CDR1 is MNHEY and CDR2 is SVGAGI. The ends lost 4 bases at V and 4 bases at J; junction bases unmatched: 6. DNA for the CDR3: TGTGCCAGCAGTTTCTTCAGGGACAGCTATGGCTACACCTTC. It is translated as CASSFFRDSYGYTF.